Following are 25 T cell receptor beta chains from one sample sequenced in a study of cytomegalovirus exposure and HLA in healthy donors. PCR primers comprised 60 Vbeta and 13 Jbeta primers. The assay was immunoSEQ multiplex PCR, and TCRdb's table has in-frame clones only and misses some. The sample lists about 100,000 clones, around 77% seen once, with roughly 19% in the top ten. Sequencing input: PBMCs. The receptors stem from a woman aged 60-75 years in good health and CMV-seropositive.

The genes are TRBV7-3 and TRBJ2-3; 12 bases are a match to TRBD2. The germline V gene has CDR1 SGHTA and CDR2 FQGTGA. The CDR3 runs 17 residues. V gave up 4 bases and J gave up 6 bases; unmatched junction bases: 11. CDR3 sequence: CASSSFRLAGERDTQYF. The DNA for the CDR3 is TGTGCCAGCAGCTCCTTCAGACTAGCGGGAGAACGTGATACGCAGTATTTT.

V and J are TRBV19 and TRBJ1-5; maybe TRBD1 (6 bases). Per the germline V gene, CDR1 is LNHDA and CDR2 is SQIVND (reference sequence). Trimming left V 4 bases short and J 4 bases short, with 17 bases between. The length of the CDR3 is 16 residues. CDR3 bases: TGTGCCAGTAGTACAAGTAACAGGGTGGAGAATCAGCCCCAGCATTTT. Protein sequence: CASSTSNRVENQPQHF.

This clone was counted a single time. The chain combines TRBV5-1 with TRBJ1-3, with D possibly being TRBD1 (5 bases). This CDR3 is 15 amino acids long. The ends were cut back, 1 base at V and 4 bases at J, with 12 bases in the middle. Germline V lookup: CDR1 SGHRS, CDR2 YFSETQ. The CDR3 DNA reads as TGCGCCAGCAGCTTGCCCGGAGGGGCAGGAAACACCATATATTTT. It translates to CASSLPGGAGNTIYF. Full variable domain (remainder filled in from reference TRBV5-1 and TRBJ1-3): KAGVTQTPRYLIKTRGQQVTLSCSPISGHRSVSWYQQTPGQGLQFLFEYFSETQRNKGNFPGRFSGRQFSNSRSEMNVSTLELGDSALYLCASSLPGGAGNTIYFGEGSWLTVV.

The J gene is TRBJ2-1, the V gene TRBV9, with D unresolved. Looked up from germline, CDR1 is SGDLS and CDR2 is YYNGEE. Trimming took off 1 base at V and 9 bases at J, with 8 bases between the two ends. CDR3 length: 12 amino acids. The CDR3 spells CASSVLGSEQFF. CDR3 sequence (DNA): TGTGCCAGCAGCGTACTTGGTAGTGAGCAGTTCTTC.

This clone occurred a few times. The V call is TRBV4-1, the J call TRBJ2-7, with 10 bases matching TRBD2. CDR1 and CDR2 (germline): MGHRA, YSYEKL. The CDR3 loop spans 15 amino acids. Unmatched junction bases numbered 9, after V lost 4 bases and J lost 6 bases. The CDR3 region is CASSPRASGSGEQYF. The CDR3 DNA reads as TGCGCCAGCAGCCCCCGGGCTAGCGGGAGTGGCGAGCAGTACTTC.

In its sample, this clone was seen a few times. The V and J genes are TRBV28 and TRBJ1-4; a weak D match, TRBD1 (5 bases). With 6 bases removed from V and 4 bases from J, the gap between germline ends came to 12 bases. From germline, CDR1 is MDHEN and CDR2 SYDVKM. CDR3 length: 14 amino acids. DNA for the CDR3: TGTGCCAGCAGACAATGGGGCGGTAATGAAAAACTGTTTTTT. It is translated as CASRQWGGNEKLFF.

This clone was seen a single time. The chain is built from TRBV4-1 and TRBJ2-1; a weak D match, TRBD2 (7 bases). The CDR3 contains 16 residues. CDR1 and CDR2 from the germline V gene are MGHRA and YSYEKL. Trimming removed 0 bases at V and 6 bases at J, with 15 bases between. The DNA for the CDR3 is TGCGCCAGCAGCCAAGATCGGGGGGCTCTGCGCAATGAGCAGTTCTTC. Protein: CASSQDRGALRNEQFF.

J is TRBJ1-1 and V is TRBV5-4; D gene ambiguous. The CDR3 has 15 residues. V was trimmed by 2 bases and J by 0 bases, leaving 11 bases between them. CDR1 SGHNT and CDR2 YYREEE come from the germline V gene (reference sequence). Here the CDR3 DNA reads TGTGCCAGCAGCTTCGCGACACCAATGAACACTGAAGCTTTCTTT. It codes for CASSFATPMNTEAFF.

A single count supports this clone. The chain joins TRBV29-1 to TRBJ2-2; 7 bases are a match to TRBD2. The J segment lost 5 bases and the V segment lost 3 bases, leaving 6 bases of the junction unmatched. This CDR3 comprises 14 residues. Germline CDR1 is SQVTM and CDR2 is ANQGSEA. The CDR3 spells CSVDTFGRTGELFF. The DNA for the CDR3 is TGCAGCGTTGATACGTTCGGGAGGACCGGGGAGCTGTTTTTT.

CDR3 protein: CAISGRGSPTGELFF. The CDR3 DNA sequence: TGTGCCATCAGTGGCCGCGGGAGCCCGACCGGGGAGCTGTTTTTT. The rearrangement links TRBV10-3 to TRBJ2-2; 7 nucleotides line up with TRBD2. Germline assignment: CDR1 ENHRY and CDR2 SYGVKD. This CDR3 has 15 residues. Trimming at V came to 4 bases and at J to 5 bases, leaving 7 bases not matched to a gene.

CDR3 in DNA: TGTGCCAGTAGTGAGGGGGGGGCCCCAAAGCAGTTCTTC. It yields the protein CASSEGGAPKQFF. The chain uses TRBV19 and TRBJ2-1; a weak D match, TRBD2 (7 bases). This CDR3 comprises 13 residues. Trimming left V 5 bases short and J 11 bases short, with 16 bases between. Germline CDR1 and CDR2: LNHDA and SQIVND (reference sequence).

This clone showed up just a few times. The gene calls are TRBV18 and TRBJ1-2, with D possibly matching TRBD1 (5 bases). Germline V lookup: CDR1 KGHSH, CDR2 LQKENI. The CDR3 covers 13 residues. The ends were cut back, 3 bases at V and 4 bases at J, with 9 bases in the middle. The CDR3 region is CASSPDNLYGYTF. DNA for the CDR3: TGTGCCAGCTCACCGGACAACCTCTATGGCTACACCTTC.

This clone was recorded only once. The rearrangement links TRBV2 to TRBJ2-1; D ambiguous. V was cut by 6 bases and J by 2 bases, with 8 bases left in between. The germline CDR1 and CDR2 sequences are SNHLY and FYNNEI. This CDR3 has 13 amino acids. The CDR3 sequence: CASSRITYNEQFF. The CDR3 bases are TGTGCCAGCAGCAGGATAACCTACAATGAGCAGTTCTTC.

J is TRBJ1-5 and V is TRBV19; no reliable D call. CDR1 is LNHDA, CDR2 SQIVND, per germline (reference sequence). V lost 4 bases, J lost 4 bases, and 14 bases lay in between. CDR3 length equals 15 residues. CDR3 protein: CASSTISNLNQPQHF. DNA for the CDR3: TGTGCCAGTAGTACCATTTCGAACTTGAATCAGCCCCAGCATTTT.

This clone was observed once. J is TRBJ1-1 and V is TRBV6-5, with 10 positions matching TRBD1. The germline V gene encodes CDR1 MNHEY and CDR2 SVGAGI. CDR3 length: 15 amino acids. The J segment lost 1 base and the V segment lost 4 bases, leaving 3 bases of the junction unmatched. The CDR3 sequence: CASSWRDRGNTEAFF. CDR3 nucleotides: TGTGCCAGCAGTTGGCGGGACAGGGGGAACACTGAAGCTTTCTTT.

The chain carries TRBV5-5 and TRBJ2-2; tentatively, D is TRBD1 (5 bases). This CDR3 region has 15 residues. Germline V gene sequence: CDR1 SGHKS, CDR2 YYEKEE (reference sequence). V lost 0 bases and J lost 4, with 10 bases in between. The CDR3 DNA is TGTGCCAGCAGCTTGGACAGGTTGATCACCGGGGAGCTGTTTTTT. This encodes CASSLDRLITGELFF.

This rearrangement joins TRBV2 to TRBJ2-2; 9 bases align to TRBD1. J gave up 0 bases and V 6 bases, and 2 bases lay outside the gene matches. Germline assignment: CDR1 SNHLY and CDR2 FYNNEI. The CDR3 loop spans 15 amino acids. The DNA of the CDR3 is TGTGCCAGCAGGAGACAGGGGGCGAACACCGGGGAGCTGTTTTTT. Translating gives CASRRQGANTGELFF.

In this sample, this clone turned up a few times. CDR3 bases: TGTGCCAGTAGCGACAGGGTAAGTCAGCCCCAGCATTTT. This sequence encodes CASSDRVSQPQHF. V is TRBV19 and J is TRBJ1-5, with 7 bases lining up with TRBD1. Germline V gene sequence: CDR1 LNHDA, CDR2 SQIVND (reference sequence). V shed 6 bases, J shed 6 bases, and the junction held 5 bases outside the gene matches. This CDR3 is built from 13 residues.

This chain links TRBV2 with TRBJ2-7; TRBD2 aligns across 8 bases. CDR3 length equals 15 residues. The trim removed 2 bases at V and 3 bases at J, leaving 6 bases unmatched. The germline V gene has CDR1 SNHLY and CDR2 FYNNEI. CDR3 sequence reads: CASSESLAGFYEQYF. CDR3 nucleotides: TGTGCCAGCAGTGAAAGTCTAGCGGGTTTCTACGAGCAGTACTTC.

The V and J genes are TRBV9 and TRBJ1-2, with D uncertain. The V gene's germline CDR1 is SGDLS and CDR2 YYNGEE. V lost 3 bases and J lost 5, with 5 bases in between. CDR3 size: 11 residues. As DNA, the CDR3 is TGTGCCAGCAGCGCCGGGTATGGCTACACCTTC. It codes for CASSAGYGYTF.

The chain employs TRBV28 and TRBJ2-7; TRBD2 matches 11 bases. The trim removed 5 bases at V and 3 bases at J, leaving 18 bases unmatched. This CDR3 has 19 residues. The V gene's germline CDR1 is MDHEN and CDR2 SYDVKM. The CDR3 coding sequence is TGTGCCAGCAGTATTACCCCCGGACTAGCGGGCATACGGGGCTACGAGCAGTACTTC. It translates to CASSITPGLAGIRGYEQYF.

This clone was recorded a few times. The chain employs TRBV15 and TRBJ2-3, with 10 bases lining up with TRBD2. The germline V gene has CDR1 LNHNV and CDR2 YYDKDF (reference sequence). The CDR3 is 14 amino acids. V lost 4 bases to trimming and J lost 4 bases; unmatched junction nucleotides: 2. Here the CDR3 reads CATSTSGSSDTQYF. CDR3 coding DNA: TGTGCCACCAGCACTAGCGGGAGCTCAGATACGCAGTATTTT.

This chain links TRBV29-1 with TRBJ2-3; the match to TRBD2 covers 7 bases. Germline trimming cut 8 bases from V and 1 base from J; bases unmatched to any gene: 6. CDR1 and CDR2 (germline): SQVTM, ANQGSEA. This CDR3 spans 13 amino acids. CDR3 sequence: CSLRLAGTDTQYF. CDR3 DNA sequence: TGCAGCCTCCGACTAGCTGGCACAGATACGCAGTATTTT.

This chain links TRBV5-1 with TRBJ2-1, with D uncertain. The CDR3 contains 14 residues. The germline CDR1 and CDR2 sequences are SGHRS and YFSETQ. The germline V and J ends were trimmed by 4 bases and 0 bases, with 8 bases remaining between them. CDR3 coding DNA: TGCGCCAGCAGCGTGGGCAGCTCCTACAATGAGCAGTTCTTC. It is translated as CASSVGSSYNEQFF.

The chain's CDR3 is CSVDYRLKTDTQYF. CDR3 bases: TGCAGCGTTGACTATCGGTTGAAGACAGATACGCAGTATTTT. The rearrangement links TRBV29-1 to TRBJ2-3, with D unclear. This CDR3 has 14 amino acids. The V end lost 3 bases, the J end lost 3 bases, and 13 bases lay between the germline ends. Germline values: CDR1 SQVTM, CDR2 ANQGSEA.